These 6 T cell receptor beta chains originate from one sample sequenced in a study of T cells in Graves' hyperthyroidism and ophthalmopathy. Amplification targeted TCR beta CDR3 regions from RNA transcripts. TCR CDR3 underwent first-round RT-PCR with the HTBI primer set. TCRdb ran MiXCR on the multiplex PCR reads and lists one entry per CDR3 protein. The repertoire includes hundreds of thousands of distinct CDR3 sequences, under 25% of them detected once, and less than 65% sits in the top ten. Sample: blood. The receptor set was obtained from a woman in her 70s with Graves' ophthalmopathy.

This clonotype was seen more than once but under ten times. The genes are TRBV7-9 and TRBJ2-6; D might be TRBD1 or TRBD2, each matching 5 bases. This CDR3 has 18 residues. CDR1 is SEHNR, CDR2 FQNEAQ, per germline (reference sequence). The V end lost 5 bases, the J end lost 0 bases, and 17 bases lay between the germline ends. CDR3: CASSGWDPSRSGANVLTF. CDR3 bases: TGTGCCAGCAGCGGCTGGGACCCCAGTCGCTCTGGGGCCAACGTCCTGACTTTC.

With regard to this clonotype: Germline is not matched at one junction end, which may reflect a read error. The chain links TRBV7-2 to TRBJ1-4, with D unresolved. CDR1 SGHTA and CDR2 FQGNSA come from the germline V gene. The CDR3 has 17 amino acids. DNA for the CDR3: TGTGCCAGCAGCCCCATCAGGAGACACTCAACTAATGAAGAACTGTTTTTT. Protein product: CASSPIRRHSTNEELFF.

This clonotype was observed a handful of times. V gene TRBV20-1 combines with J gene TRBJ2-1, with a tentative D call TRBD2 (5 bases). The V end was cut by 6 bases, the J end by 0 bases, with 21 bases between. Germline loops: CDR1 DFQATT, CDR2 SNEGSKA (reference sequence). CDR3 length equals 17 residues. The DNA for the CDR3 is TGCAGTGCCCGCGATATAGCGCTTCAGAGCTCCTACAATGAGCAGTTCTTC. Amino acids: CSARDIALQSSYNEQFF.

The genes are TRBV20-1 and TRBJ2-6, with D hard to call. CDR1 and CDR2 from the germline V gene are DFQATT and SNEGSKA (reference sequence). V was cut by 0 bases and J by 0 bases, with 6 bases left in between. This CDR3 comprises 15 residues. CDR3 in DNA: TGCAGTGCTAGAGAGGGAAGCTCTGGGGCCAACGTCCTGACTTTC. Translation: CSAREGSSGANVLTF.

This chain connects TRBV7-9 to TRBJ2-3; the D gene is possibly TRBD2 (5 bases). The CDR3 runs to 17 residues. CDR1 and CDR2 (germline): SEHNR, FQNEAQ (reference sequence). The ends were cut back, 6 bases at V and 4 bases at J, with 23 bases in the middle. CDR3 nucleotides: TGTGCCAGCAGGGAACTTGGGAGCGCCCACGTCGCAGATACGCAGTATTTT. It specifies CASRELGSAHVADTQYF.

In this sample, this clonotype turned up many times. The junction differs from germline at one of its ends, possibly a read error. The rearrangement uses TRBV18 and TRBJ1-1, with D perhaps TRBD1 (5 bases). The CDR3 is 14 residues long. The germline gives CDR1 KGHSH, CDR2 LQKENI. The CDR3 is CASSPGRMNTEAFF. DNA for the CDR3: TGCGCCAGCAGCCCGGGACGGATGAACACTGAAGCTTTCTTT.